These T cell receptor beta chains were read from a single sample in a study of blood T cell repertoires in COVID-19. The repertoire was sequenced with immunoSEQ multiplex PCR; TCRdb's copy has only in-frame clones and lacks some. The sample has about 75,000 clones, about nine tenths seen once. The material sequenced was peripheral blood. These receptors were taken from a woman between 50 and 59 years old with acute or convalescent COVID-19. Each CDR3 is given with its conserved first and last residue. Each record gives: clone size, D gene, J gene, V gene, CDR3 DNA, CDR3 protein. A D gene is named only where the DNA matches it firmly. Size is omitted from some rows. Given values are once, few, many or a class for expanded clones.

size: few
D: TRBD1
J: TRBJ2-2
V: TRBV6-1
DNA: TGTGCCAGCAGTGAAGGGACAGGGGCGACCGGGGAGCTGTTTTTT
CDR3: CASSEGTGATGELFF

size: NA
D: NA
J: TRBJ1-1
V: TRBV6-6
DNA: TGTGCCAGCAGGATTACGGACAGCCTAGCTTTCTTT
CDR3: CASRITDSLAFF

size: NA
D: TRBD2
J: TRBJ2-1
V: TRBV29-1
DNA: TGCAGCGTTGGGGGGACTATAGATCGCTCCTACAATGAGCAGTTCTTC
CDR3: CSVGGTIDRSYNEQFF

size: NA
D: TRBD1
J: TRBJ1-1
V: TRBV19
DNA: TGTGCCACCGACAGGGGGGACACTGAAGCTTTCTTT
CDR3: CATDRGDTEAFF

size: few
D: NA
J: TRBJ2-2
V: TRBV27
DNA: TGTGCCAGCACTTCCGGGTTTCACACCGGGGAGCTGTTTTTT
CDR3: CASTSGFHTGELFF

size: NA
D: NA
J: TRBJ2-3
V: TRBV3-1/TRBV3-2
DNA: TGTGCCAGCAGCCAAGATTTGGGAGTAATGTTGGATACGCAGTATTTT
CDR3: CASSQDLGVMLDTQYF

size: few
D: TRBD2
J: TRBJ2-3
V: TRBV28
DNA: TGTGCCAGCAGCCTCGGGAGGTCTAGCACAGATACGCAGTATTTT
CDR3: CASSLGRSSTDTQYF

size: NA
D: TRBD1
J: TRBJ1-1
V: TRBV7-8
DNA: TGTGCCAGCAGCTCGGGACAGACGAACACTGAAGCTTTCTTT
CDR3: CASSSGQTNTEAFF

size: NA
D: NA
J: TRBJ2-3
V: TRBV30
DNA: TGTGCCTGGAGCGGTGAAGATACGCAGTATTTT
CDR3: CAWSGEDTQYF

size: once
D: NA
J: TRBJ1-1
V: TRBV18
DNA: TGTGCCAGCTCACGAGGGACATCTAACACTGAAGCTTTCTTT
CDR3: CASSRGTSNTEAFF

size: NA
D: NA
J: TRBJ1-6
V: TRBV28
DNA: TGTGCCAGCAGTTCGACAGCAGTACCCCTCCACTTT
CDR3: CASSSTAVPLHF

size: NA
D: NA
J: TRBJ2-2
V: TRBV27
DNA: TGTGCCAGCAGTTTCCGCCAGACAAGTCTACGGAACACCGGGGAGCTGTTTTTT
CDR3: CASSFRQTSLRNTGELFF

size: once
D: TRBD1
J: TRBJ1-1
V: TRBV18
DNA: TGTGCCAGCTCACCGACAGGGTTAGGCACTGAAGCTTTCTTT
CDR3: CASSPTGLGTEAFF

size: NA
D: TRBD2
J: TRBJ2-3
V: TRBV27
DNA: TGTGCCAGCAGTTTTCCTAGCGGGGGCACAGATACGCAGTATTTT
CDR3: CASSFPSGGTDTQYF

size: NA
D: NA
J: TRBJ2-3
V: TRBV12-3/TRBV12-4
DNA: TGTGCCAGCAGCCCACTTCCAGATACGCAGTATTTT
CDR3: CASSPLPDTQYF

size: NA
D: TRBD2
J: TRBJ2-7
V: TRBV10-3
DNA: TGTGCCATCAGTGATCTGGCTAGCGGAGGCTACGAGCAGTACTTC
CDR3: CAISDLASGGYEQYF

size: NA
D: NA
J: TRBJ1-2
V: TRBV5-1
DNA: TGCGCCAGCAGATTACCGGGACAAGTTTATGGCTACACCTTC
CDR3: CASRLPGQVYGYTF

size: NA
D: TRBD2
J: TRBJ2-7
V: TRBV4-3
DNA: TGCGCCAGCAGCCAATCACTAGCGGGAGATGACGAGCAGTACTTC
CDR3: CASSQSLAGDDEQYF

size: NA
D: NA
J: TRBJ1-1
V: TRBV9
DNA: TGTGCCAGCAGCGTAGGGCAGGCTTTGAACACTGAAGCTTTCTTT
CDR3: CASSVGQALNTEAFF

size: NA
D: NA
J: TRBJ1-6
V: TRBV5-1
DNA: TGCGCCAGCAGCTATGATGGCGAAAGAGGTGGACCCCTCCACTTT
CDR3: CASSYDGERGGPLHF

size: NA
D: NA
J: TRBJ1-4
V: TRBV6-1
DNA: TGTGCCAGCAGTGAATCGGGGGTTAATACTGAAAAACTGTTTTTT
CDR3: CASSESGVNTEKLFF

size: NA
D: TRBD1
J: TRBJ1-5
V: TRBV19
DNA: TGTGCCAGTAGTGGCAGGGGGAGTAGCAATCAGCCCCAGCATTTT
CDR3: CASSGRGSSNQPQHF

size: NA
D: NA
J: TRBJ2-2
V: TRBV24-1
DNA: TGTGCCACCAGTGATCCTAGCGTAACTAACACCGGGGAGCTGTTTTTT
CDR3: CATSDPSVTNTGELFF

size: NA
D: TRBD1
J: TRBJ2-7
V: TRBV19
DNA: TGTGCCAGTAGTATTGGGACAGGGGTGGTCGAGCAGTACTTC
CDR3: CASSIGTGVVEQYF

size: NA
D: TRBD2
J: TRBJ2-7
V: TRBV28
DNA: TGTGCGAGCGGGGTAGCGGCCCCCTACGAGCAGTACTTC
CDR3: CASGVAAPYEQYF

size: few
D: NA
J: TRBJ2-7
V: TRBV3-1/TRBV3-2
DNA: TGTGCCAGCAGCCAGGCCCTCAGAGGCGAGCAGTACTTC
CDR3: CASSQALRGEQYF

size: few
D: TRBD1
J: TRBJ2-7
V: TRBV4-3
DNA: TGCGCCAGCAGCCAAGGTAGCGGACAGGGCTACGAGCAGTACTTC
CDR3: CASSQGSGQGYEQYF

size: NA
D: NA
J: TRBJ1-1
V: TRBV29-1
DNA: TGCAGCGTTGAGGCCCCTGGGGCTCCTGAAGCTTTCTTT
CDR3: CSVEAPGAPEAFF

size: NA
D: NA
J: TRBJ2-7
V: TRBV14
DNA: TGTGCCAGCAGCCTTGACTTGGGTTATTCTTACGAGCAGTACTTC
CDR3: CASSLDLGYSYEQYF

size: NA
D: TRBD1
J: TRBJ1-4
V: TRBV7-2
DNA: TGTGCCAGCAGCTTGGGACAGGGCCCGAATGAAAAACTGTTTTTT
CDR3: CASSLGQGPNEKLFF

size: NA
D: NA
J: TRBJ2-7
V: TRBV19
DNA: TGTGCCAGTAGTACGGGGGAGCCCCCCTACGAGCAGTACTTC
CDR3: CASSTGEPPYEQYF

size: NA
D: NA
J: TRBJ2-1
V: TRBV19
DNA: TGTGCCAGTAGTATAGACCTTCCCAATGAGCAGTTCTTC
CDR3: CASSIDLPNEQFF

size: NA
D: TRBD1
J: TRBJ1-4
V: TRBV6-5
DNA: TGTGCCAGCACCACCGACAGGGCAACTAATGAAAAACTGTTTTTT
CDR3: CASTTDRATNEKLFF

size: once
D: TRBD1
J: TRBJ2-6
V: TRBV5-1
DNA: TGCGCCAGCAGCCTGGGCTCAGGGGGCTCTGGGGCCAACGTCCTGACTTTC
CDR3: CASSLGSGGSGANVLTF

size: NA
D: TRBD1
J: TRBJ2-1
V: TRBV6-6
DNA: TGTGCCAGCAGTTACGGGACAGGGGTTTCTGAGCAGTTCTTC
CDR3: CASSYGTGVSEQFF

size: NA
D: NA
J: TRBJ1-1
V: TRBV18
DNA: TGTGCCAGCTCACGCAGGCAACAGGGGAACACTGAAGCTTTCTTT
CDR3: CASSRRQQGNTEAFF

size: NA
D: NA
J: TRBJ2-7
V: TRBV7-9
DNA: TGTGCCAGCAGCTTAGTCTCGGTAAGAGATTCCGAGCAGTACTTC
CDR3: CASSLVSVRDSEQYF

size: NA
D: TRBD1
J: TRBJ1-6
V: TRBV2
DNA: TGTGCCAGCAGTGAGCCGGGACAGAGCATGAATTCACCCCTCCACTTT
CDR3: CASSEPGQSMNSPLHF

size: NA
D: NA
J: TRBJ2-7
V: TRBV6-5
DNA: TGTGCCAGCAGTTACCAGGGGCTAGCGGCCTACGAGCAGTACTTC
CDR3: CASSYQGLAAYEQYF

size: NA
D: NA
J: TRBJ1-5
V: TRBV6-6
DNA: TGTGCCAGCAGTCAATCTGTACAGCCCCAGCATTTT
CDR3: CASSQSVQPQHF

size: few
D: TRBD1
J: TRBJ1-3
V: TRBV5-1
DNA: TGCGCCAGCAGCTGGACAGGGGAGGGAAACACCATATATTTT
CDR3: CASSWTGEGNTIYF

size: NA
D: NA
J: TRBJ1-5
V: TRBV20-1
DNA: TGCAGTGCTAGTAACCCGGTGAAGGGCGGGAATCAGCCCCAGCATTTT
CDR3: CSASNPVKGGNQPQHF

size: NA
D: TRBD2
J: TRBJ2-3
V: TRBV19
DNA: TGTGCCAGTAGTAAGGGACTAGCGGGCTCAAGCGCAGATACGCAGTATTTT
CDR3: CASSKGLAGSSADTQYF

size: NA
D: NA
J: TRBJ1-5
V: TRBV28
DNA: TGTGCCAGTCAGGGGAGTCCCTATAGCAATCAGCCCCAGCATTTT
CDR3: CASQGSPYSNQPQHF

size: NA
D: NA
J: TRBJ2-3
V: TRBV4-2
DNA: TGTGCCAGCAGCCAAGATTTGGCGGTTAGCACAGATACGCAGTATTTT
CDR3: CASSQDLAVSTDTQYF